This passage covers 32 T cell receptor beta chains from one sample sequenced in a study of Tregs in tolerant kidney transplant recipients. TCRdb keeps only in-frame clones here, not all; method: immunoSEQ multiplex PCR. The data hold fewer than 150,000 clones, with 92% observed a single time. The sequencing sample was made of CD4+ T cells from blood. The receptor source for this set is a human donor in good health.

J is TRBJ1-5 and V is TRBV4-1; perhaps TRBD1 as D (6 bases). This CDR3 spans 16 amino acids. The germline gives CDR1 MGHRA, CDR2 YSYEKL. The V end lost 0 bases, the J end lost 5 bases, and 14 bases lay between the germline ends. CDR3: CASSQDHGRGYQPQHF. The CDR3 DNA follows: TGCGCCAGCAGCCAAGATCATGGCAGGGGATATCAGCCCCAGCATTTT.

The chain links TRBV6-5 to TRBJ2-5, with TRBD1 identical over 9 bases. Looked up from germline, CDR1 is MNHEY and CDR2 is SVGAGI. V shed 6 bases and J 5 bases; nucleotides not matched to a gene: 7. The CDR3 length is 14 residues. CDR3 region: CASSPTGGGETQYF. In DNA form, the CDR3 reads TGTGCCAGCAGCCCTACAGGGGGCGGGGAGACCCAGTACTTC.

Here the CDR3 DNA reads TGTGCCAGCAGCGACCTCGGAGAGCAGTTCTTC. This gives the protein CASSDLGEQFF. V gene TRBV27 combines with J gene TRBJ2-1; D call uncertain. CDR3 length equals 11 residues. In germline, CDR1 is MNHEY, CDR2 SMNVEV (reference sequence). V dropped 6 bases and J dropped 10 bases, with 10 bases sitting between them.

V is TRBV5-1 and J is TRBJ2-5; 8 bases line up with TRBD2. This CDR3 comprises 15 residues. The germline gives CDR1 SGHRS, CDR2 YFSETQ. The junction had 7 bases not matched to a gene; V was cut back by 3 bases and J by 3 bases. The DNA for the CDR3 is TGCGCCAGCAGCTCGCCGGGGGGGCTGGAAGAGACCCAGTACTTC. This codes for CASSSPGGLEETQYF.

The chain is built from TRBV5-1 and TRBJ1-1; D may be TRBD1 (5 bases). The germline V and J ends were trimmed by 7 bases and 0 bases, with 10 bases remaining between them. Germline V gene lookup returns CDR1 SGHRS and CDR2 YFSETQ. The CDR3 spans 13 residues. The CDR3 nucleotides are TGCGCCAGCGCGAGGGGAATGAACACTGAAGCTTTCTTT. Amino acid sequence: CASARGMNTEAFF. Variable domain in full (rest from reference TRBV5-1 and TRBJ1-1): KAGVTQTPRYLIKTRGQQVTLSCSPISGHRSVSWYQQTPGQGLQFLFEYFSETQRNKGNFPGRFSGRQFSNSRSEMNVSTLELGDSALYLCASARGMNTEAFFGQGTRLTVV.

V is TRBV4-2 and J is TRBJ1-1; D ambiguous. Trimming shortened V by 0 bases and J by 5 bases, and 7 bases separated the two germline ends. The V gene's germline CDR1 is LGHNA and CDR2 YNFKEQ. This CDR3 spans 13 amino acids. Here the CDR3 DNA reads TGTGCCAGCAGCCAAGAGAGGGAGACTGAAGCTTTCTTT. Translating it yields CASSQERETEAFF.

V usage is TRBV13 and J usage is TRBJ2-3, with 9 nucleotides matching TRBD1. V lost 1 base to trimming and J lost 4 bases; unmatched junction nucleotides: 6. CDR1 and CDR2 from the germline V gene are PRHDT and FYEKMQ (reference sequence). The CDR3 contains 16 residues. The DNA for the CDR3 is TGTGCCAGCAGCTTAGTTTTGGGACAGGGTGCAGATACGCAGTATTTT. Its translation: CASSLVLGQGADTQYF.

The CDR3 protein is CASSLPSTDTQYF. DNA of the CDR3: TGTGCCAGCAGCTTGCCAAGCACAGATACGCAGTATTTT. This chain joins TRBV5-6 and TRBJ2-3; D unresolved. Per the germline V gene, CDR1 is SGHDT and CDR2 is YYEEEE. V lost 1 base and J 0 bases, leaving 3 bases between the germline ends. The CDR3 loop spans 13 amino acids.

CDR3 sequence: CASSEGRFSGNTIYF. In nucleotides, the CDR3 is TGTGCCAGCTCGGAGGGACGGTTCTCTGGAAACACCATATATTTT. The chain links TRBV7-8 to TRBJ1-3; D perhaps matches TRBD1 (5 bases). V was shortened by 8 bases and J by 0 bases, with 14 bases between the two germline ends. Germline V lookup: CDR1 SGHVS, CDR2 FQNEAQ. This CDR3 contains 15 residues.

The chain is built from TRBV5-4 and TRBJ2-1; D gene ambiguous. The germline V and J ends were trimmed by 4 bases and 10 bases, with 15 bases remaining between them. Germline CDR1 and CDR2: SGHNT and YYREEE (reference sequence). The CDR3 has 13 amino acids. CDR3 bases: TGTGCCAGCAGCAAATGGGCCCAACCCGAGCAGTTCTTC. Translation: CASSKWAQPEQFF.

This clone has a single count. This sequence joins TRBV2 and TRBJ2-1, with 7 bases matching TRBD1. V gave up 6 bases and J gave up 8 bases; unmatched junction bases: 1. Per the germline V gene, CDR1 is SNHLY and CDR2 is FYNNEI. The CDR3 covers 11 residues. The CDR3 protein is CASRGGHEQFF. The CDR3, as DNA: TGTGCCAGCAGAGGGGGCCATGAGCAGTTCTTC.

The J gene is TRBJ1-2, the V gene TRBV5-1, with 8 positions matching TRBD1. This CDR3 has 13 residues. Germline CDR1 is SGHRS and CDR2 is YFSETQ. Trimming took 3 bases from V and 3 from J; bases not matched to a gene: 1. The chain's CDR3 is CASSSQGDYGYTF. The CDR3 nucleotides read TGCGCCAGCAGCTCACAGGGGGACTATGGCTACACCTTC.

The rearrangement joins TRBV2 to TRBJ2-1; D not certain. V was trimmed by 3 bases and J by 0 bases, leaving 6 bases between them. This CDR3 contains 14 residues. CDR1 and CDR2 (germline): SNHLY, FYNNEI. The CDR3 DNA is TGTGCCAGCAGTGAGCAGATCTCCTACAATGAGCAGTTCTTC. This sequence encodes CASSEQISYNEQFF.

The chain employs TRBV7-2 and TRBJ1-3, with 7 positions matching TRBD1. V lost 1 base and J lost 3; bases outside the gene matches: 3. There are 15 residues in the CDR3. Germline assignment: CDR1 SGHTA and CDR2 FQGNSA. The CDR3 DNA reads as TGTGCCAGCAGCTTAGAAAGGGGGCGTGGAAACACCATATATTTT. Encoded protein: CASSLERGRGNTIYF.

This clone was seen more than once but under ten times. The CDR3 sequence: CASSMPYEAFF. CDR3 DNA: TGTGCCAGCAGTATGCCCTATGAAGCTTTCTTT. The chain joins TRBV11-2 to TRBJ1-1; D not certain. The CDR3 loop spans 11 amino acids. Germline lookup yields CDR1 SGHAT and CDR2 FQNNGV. V gave up 6 bases and J gave up 7 bases, with 9 bases separating them.

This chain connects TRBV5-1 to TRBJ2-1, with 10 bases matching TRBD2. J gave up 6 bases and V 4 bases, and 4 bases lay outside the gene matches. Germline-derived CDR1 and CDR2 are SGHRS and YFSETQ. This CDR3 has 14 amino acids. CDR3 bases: TGCGCCAGCAGCCCGGGACTAGCGATCAATGAGCAGTTCTTC. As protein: CASSPGLAINEQFF.

CDR3 DNA: TGTGCCAGCAGTTTTAGCGCGAACACTGAAGCTTTCTTT. It specifies CASSFSANTEAFF. The genes are TRBV6-1 and TRBJ1-1, with D unresolved. CDR3 size: 13 residues. V was shortened by 5 bases and J by 1 base, with 8 bases between the two germline ends. Germline V CDR1 and CDR2: MNHNS, SASEGT.

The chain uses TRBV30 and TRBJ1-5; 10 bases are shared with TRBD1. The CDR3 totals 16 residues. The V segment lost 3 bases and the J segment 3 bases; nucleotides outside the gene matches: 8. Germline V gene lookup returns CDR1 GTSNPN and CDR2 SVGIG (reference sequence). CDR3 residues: CAWSVPGQGINQPQHF. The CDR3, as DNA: TGTGCCTGGAGCGTCCCGGGACAGGGGATCAATCAGCCCCAGCATTTT.

CDR3 coding DNA: TGTGCCAGCAGCCTCGCCGGGACTAGGGTAACAGATACGCAGTATTTT. It translates to CASSLAGTRVTDTQYF. The genes are TRBV5-4 and TRBJ2-3; 8 bases match TRBD2. After removal of 4 bases from V and 3 bases from J, the junction contained 10 bases not matched to a gene. The CDR3 is 16 amino acids. The germline V gene has CDR1 SGHNT and CDR2 YYREEE (reference sequence).

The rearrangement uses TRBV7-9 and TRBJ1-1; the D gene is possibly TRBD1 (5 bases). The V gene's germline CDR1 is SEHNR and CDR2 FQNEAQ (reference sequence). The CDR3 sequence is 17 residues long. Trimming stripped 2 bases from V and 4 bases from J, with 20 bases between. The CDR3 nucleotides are TGTGCCAGCAGCTTATATAAAGTCTTCGGGGCAGCCACTGAAGCTTTCTTT. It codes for CASSLYKVFGAATEAFF.

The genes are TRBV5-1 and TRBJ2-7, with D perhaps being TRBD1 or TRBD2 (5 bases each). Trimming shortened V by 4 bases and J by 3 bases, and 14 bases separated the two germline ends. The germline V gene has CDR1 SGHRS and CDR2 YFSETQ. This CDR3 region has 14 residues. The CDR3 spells CASSNSGTVYEQYF. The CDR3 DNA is TGCGCCAGCAGCAACTCCGGGACGGTCTACGAGCAGTACTTC.

CDR3 loop: CASSPDYGGTQYF. The CDR3, as DNA: TGTGCCAGCTCTCCTGACTATGGCGGGACCCAGTACTTC. The J gene is TRBJ2-5, the V gene TRBV18; D is possibly TRBD2 (5 bases). Germline CDR1 reads KGHSH; CDR2 reads LQKENI. Between the trimmed V and J ends, which lost 6 bases and 7 bases, there was a span of 15 bases. This CDR3 is built from 13 residues.

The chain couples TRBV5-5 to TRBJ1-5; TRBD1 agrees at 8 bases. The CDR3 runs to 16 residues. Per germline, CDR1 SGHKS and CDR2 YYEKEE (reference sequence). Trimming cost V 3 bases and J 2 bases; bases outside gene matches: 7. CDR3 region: CASSSKTGAGNQPQHF. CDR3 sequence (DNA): TGTGCCAGCAGCTCCAAGACAGGGGCGGGCAATCAGCCCCAGCATTTT.

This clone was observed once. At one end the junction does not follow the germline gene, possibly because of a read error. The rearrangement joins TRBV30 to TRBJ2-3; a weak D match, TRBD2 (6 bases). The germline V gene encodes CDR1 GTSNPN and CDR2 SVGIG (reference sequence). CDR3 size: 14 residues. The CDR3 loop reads CAWTRDFSTDTQYF. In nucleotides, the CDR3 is TGTGCTTGGACCCGGGACTTCAGCACAGATACGCAGTATTTT.

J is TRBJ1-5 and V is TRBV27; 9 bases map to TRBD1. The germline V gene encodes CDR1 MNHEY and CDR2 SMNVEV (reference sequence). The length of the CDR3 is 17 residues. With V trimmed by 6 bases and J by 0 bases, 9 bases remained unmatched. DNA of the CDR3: TGTGCCAGCAGACCGGGACAGGGAACTTATAGCAATCAGCCCCAGCATTTT. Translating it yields CASRPGQGTYSNQPQHF.

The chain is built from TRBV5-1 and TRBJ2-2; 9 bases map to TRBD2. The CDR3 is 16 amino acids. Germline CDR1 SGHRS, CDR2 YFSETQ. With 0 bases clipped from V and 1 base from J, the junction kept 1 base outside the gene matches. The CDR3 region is CASSLGSGRNTGELFF. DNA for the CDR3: TGCGCCAGCAGCTTGGGTAGCGGGAGGAACACCGGGGAGCTGTTTTTT.

CDR3 sequence reads: CASSLEGSGNTIYF. Here the CDR3 DNA reads TGCGCCAGCAGCTTGGAGGGATCAGGAAACACCATATATTTT. The chain links TRBV5-1 to TRBJ1-3; D gene unclear. The CDR3 covers 14 residues. CDR1 SGHRS and CDR2 YFSETQ come from the germline V gene. Deletions cut 0 bases from V and 4 bases from J, with 8 bases between.

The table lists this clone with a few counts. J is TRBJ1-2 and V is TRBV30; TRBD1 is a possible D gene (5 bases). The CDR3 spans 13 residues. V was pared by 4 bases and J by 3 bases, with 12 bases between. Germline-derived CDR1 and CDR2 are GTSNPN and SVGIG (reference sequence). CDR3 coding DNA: TGTGCCTGGACGGGGCGTAGGGACTATGGCTACACCTTC. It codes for CAWTGRRDYGYTF.

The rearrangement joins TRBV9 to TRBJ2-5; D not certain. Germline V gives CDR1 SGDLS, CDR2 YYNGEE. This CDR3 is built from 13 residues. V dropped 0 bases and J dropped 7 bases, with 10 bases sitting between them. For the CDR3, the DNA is TGTGCCAGCAGCGTAGGGTCCAAGGGGACCCAGTACTTC. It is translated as CASSVGSKGTQYF.

CDR3 loop: CASSIGAGGGETQYF. For the CDR3, the DNA is TGTGCCAGTAGTATAGGAGCGGGGGGAGGGGAGACCCAGTACTTC. This chain joins TRBV19 and TRBJ2-5; 9 positions agree with TRBD2. Losses at the gene ends were 1 base for V and 5 bases for J; bases not matched to a gene: 5. The germline gives CDR1 LNHDA, CDR2 SQIVND (reference sequence). The CDR3 loop spans 15 amino acids. Based on the CDR3 plus reference TRBV19 and TRBJ2-5, the full variable domain is DGGITQSPKYLFRKEGQNVTLSCEQNLNHDAMYWYRQDPGQGLRLIYYSQIVNDFQKGDIAEGYSVSREKKESFPLTVTSAQKNPTAFYLCASSIGAGGGETQYFGPGTRLLVL.

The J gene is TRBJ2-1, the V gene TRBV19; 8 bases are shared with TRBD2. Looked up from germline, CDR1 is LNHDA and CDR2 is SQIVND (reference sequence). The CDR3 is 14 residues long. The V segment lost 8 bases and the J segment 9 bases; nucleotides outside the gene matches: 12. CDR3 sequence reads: CASRAGAVHGEQFF. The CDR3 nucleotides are TGTGCCAGTCGAGCGGGGGCTGTCCATGGTGAGCAGTTCTTC.

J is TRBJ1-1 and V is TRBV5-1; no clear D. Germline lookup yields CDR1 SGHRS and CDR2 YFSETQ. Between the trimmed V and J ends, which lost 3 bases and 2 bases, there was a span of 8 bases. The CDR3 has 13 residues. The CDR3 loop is CASSSRPNTEAFF. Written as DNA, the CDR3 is TGCGCCAGCAGCTCCCGACCCAACACTGAAGCTTTCTTT.